The 10 T cell receptor beta chains listed next were all sequenced from one sample in a study of OX40 agonist ivuxolimab in advanced cancers. Here immunoSEQ multiplex PCR was the method, and the copy in TCRdb shows in-frame clones only, minus some. Among tens of thousands of clones listed, about nine tenths were seen once. The input for sequencing was CD4+ or CD8+ T cells sorted from blood, taken in a trial of the OX40 agonist ivuxolimab. These receptors came from an adult with an advanced solid tumor such as melanoma, head and neck, liver or kidney cancer.

This chain connects TRBV6-5 to TRBJ1-3; D gene uncertain. Per germline, CDR1 MNHEY and CDR2 SVGAGI. This CDR3 has 12 amino acids. The V gene lost 5 bases and the J gene lost 7 bases, with 9 bases spanning the gap. As DNA, the CDR3 is TGTGCCAGCAGTGAACTGCGTAACACCATATATTTT. The encoded protein is CASSELRNTIYF.

The rearrangement links TRBV5-1 to TRBJ2-3; perhaps TRBD2 as D (6 bases). Trimming shortened V by 3 bases and J by 2 bases, and 13 bases separated the two germline ends. This CDR3 contains 15 residues. Germline V gene lookup returns CDR1 SGHRS and CDR2 YFSETQ. CDR3 residues: CASSSTRAYTDTQYF. The CDR3 DNA reads as TGCGCCAGCAGCTCGACTAGAGCTTACACAGATACGCAGTATTTT.

The V and J genes are TRBV6-5 and TRBJ2-1, with D perhaps being TRBD1 or TRBD2 (5 bases each). The germline gives CDR1 MNHEY, CDR2 SVGAGI. Deletions cut 8 bases from V and 7 bases from J, with 15 bases between. CDR3 length: 13 amino acids. The DNA of the CDR3 is TGTGCCAGCTCCACCCCCGGGACGAATGAGCAGTTCTTC. It codes for CASSTPGTNEQFF.

The chain employs TRBV11-3 and TRBJ2-7; D perhaps matches TRBD2 (7 bases). The CDR3 loop spans 15 amino acids. Germline values: CDR1 SGHNT, CDR2 YENEEA. V shed 0 bases and J shed 3 bases, with 12 bases lying between them. CDR3: CASSLEGGPSYEQYF. The DNA for the CDR3 is TGTGCCAGCAGCTTAGAGGGGGGGCCCAGCTACGAGCAGTACTTC. Together with reference TRBV11-3 and TRBJ2-7, the CDR3 gives the full variable domain: EAGVVQSPRYKIIEKKQPVAFWCNPISGHNTLYWYLQNLGQGPELLIRYENEEAVDDSQLPKDRFSAERLKGVDSTLKIQPAELGDSAVYLCASSLEGGPSYEQYFGPGTRLTVT.

This clone appeared a few times. The chain carries TRBV7-9 and TRBJ2-7; D unresolved. V gave up 2 bases and J gave up 5 bases, with 4 bases separating them. The germline CDR1 and CDR2 sequences are SEHNR and FQNEAQ (reference sequence). This CDR3 comprises 11 residues. The CDR3 region is CASSLSHEQYF. The CDR3 region has the DNA TGTGCCAGCAGCTTAAGCCACGAGCAGTACTTC.

This rearrangement joins TRBV4-1 to TRBJ2-5; D gene unclear. The germline CDR1 and CDR2 sequences are MGHRA and YSYEKL. V was shortened by 0 bases and J by 4 bases, with 9 bases between the two germline ends. This CDR3 comprises 14 residues. The CDR3 coding sequence is TGCGCCAGCAGCCAAGACTCGCTCGGAGAGACCCAGTACTTC. As protein: CASSQDSLGETQYF.

The rearrangement uses TRBV29-1 and TRBJ2-3; 8 nucleotides agree with TRBD1. Germline V lookup: CDR1 SQVTM, CDR2 ANQGSEA. V lost 6 bases, J lost 3 bases, and 11 bases stayed unmatched. This CDR3 region has 15 residues. In DNA, the CDR3 is TGCAGCGTGGCCGCGTGGCGACAGGGGACAGATACGCAGTATTTT. As protein: CSVAAWRQGTDTQYF.

This clone was found once. The V call is TRBV10-2, the J call TRBJ1-1, with D tentatively TRBD1 (6 bases). In germline, CDR1 is WSHSY, CDR2 SAAADI. The V end was cut by 5 bases, the J end by 3 bases, with 13 bases between. There are 14 residues in the CDR3. The CDR3 nucleotides are TGCGCCAGCAGTCTACAGGGTGAGGACACTGAAGCTTTCTTT. Translated, it gives CASSLQGEDTEAFF.

The genes are TRBV9 and TRBJ2-2; D is perhaps TRBD2 (5 bases). The CDR3 has 14 amino acids. Trimming removed 3 bases at V and 4 bases at J, with 10 bases between. The V gene's germline CDR1 is SGDLS and CDR2 YYNGEE. CDR3 sequence: CASSDGLSTGELFF. CDR3 sequence (DNA): TGTGCCAGCAGCGACGGACTGAGCACCGGGGAGCTGTTTTTT.

The chain carries TRBV7-3 and TRBJ2-5, with 8 bases lining up with TRBD1. With V trimmed by 5 bases and J by 1 base, 3 bases remained unmatched. CDR1 and CDR2 from the germline V gene are SGHTA and FQGTGA. This CDR3 has 14 residues. The CDR3 spells CASSQTGGQETQYF. The CDR3 DNA reads as TGTGCCAGCAGCCAAACAGGGGGCCAAGAGACCCAGTACTTC.